The clone carrying this T cell receptor (beta chain) came up many times. What it recognizes is unknown. MiXCR, applied by TCRdb to the multiplex PCR reads, yields one record per CDR3 protein. The data hold more than 200,000 distinct CDR3 sequences, with about 30% observed a single time. These data belong to a study of breast tumors, draining lymph nodes, adjacent tissues. Whole-study results and caveats: Data only fit, rather than demonstrated, lymph node origin of most tumor T cells. Tumor and nontumor repertoires were significantly more similar in luminal-like than in basal-like breast cancer. Tumor TCR diversity was below lymph nodes but above nontumor tissue.

Samples came from axillary lymph nodes draining the breast cancer. Germline CDR1 reads LNHNV; CDR2 reads YYDKDF (reference sequence). The CDR3 has 15 residues. The J segment lost 1 base and the V segment lost 4 bases, leaving 3 bases of the junction unmatched. This chain uses TRBV15 with TRBJ2-7; 11 nucleotides match TRBD1. The TCR comes from a female donor with breast cancer. Some clones in this sample may be carry-over from other donors' samples. The sample comprised axillary lymph node tissue. CDR3 loop: CATSTGQGASYEQYF. The CDR3 DNA reads as TGTGCCACCAGCACTGGACAGGGGGCTTCCTACGAGCAGTACTTC.